This T cell receptor beta chain came from a study of shared clonotypes between healthy human individuals. The method was immunoSEQ multiplex PCR; TCRdb's version includes in-frame clones alone and lacks a portion of them. The table has about 2 million clones, 90% to 95% seen once. Trimming removed 2 bases from V and 5 bases from J; junction bases left unmatched: 9. From germline, CDR1 is MDHEN and CDR2 SYDVKM. This CDR3 is built from 16 residues. This clone was detected once. This TCR derives from a man aged 18 to 30 in good health. Sequences were obtained from naive CD4+ T cells sorted from blood. Subset reported: CD45RA+ positively selected. The rearrangement links TRBV28 to TRBJ2-3, with 8 bases identical to TRBD1. The CDR3 loop reads CASSLTPGGVKDTQYF. The CDR3 nucleotides are TGTGCCAGCAGTTTAACCCCAGGGGGCGTAAAAGATACGCAGTATTTT.